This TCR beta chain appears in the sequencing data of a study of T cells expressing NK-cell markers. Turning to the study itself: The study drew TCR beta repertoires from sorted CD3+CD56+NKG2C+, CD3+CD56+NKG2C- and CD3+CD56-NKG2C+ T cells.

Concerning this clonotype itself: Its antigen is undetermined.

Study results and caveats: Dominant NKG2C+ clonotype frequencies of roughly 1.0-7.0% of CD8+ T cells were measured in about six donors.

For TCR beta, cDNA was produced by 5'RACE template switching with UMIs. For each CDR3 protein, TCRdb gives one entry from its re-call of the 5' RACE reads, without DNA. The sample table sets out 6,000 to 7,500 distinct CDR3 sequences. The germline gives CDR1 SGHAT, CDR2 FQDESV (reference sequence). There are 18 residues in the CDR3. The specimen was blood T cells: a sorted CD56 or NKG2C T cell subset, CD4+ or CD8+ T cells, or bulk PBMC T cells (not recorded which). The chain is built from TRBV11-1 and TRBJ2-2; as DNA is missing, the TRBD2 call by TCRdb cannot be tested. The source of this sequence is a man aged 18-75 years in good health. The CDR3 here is CASSLRGPRPSTGELFFF.